This T cell receptor (beta chain) stems from a study of response to subunit inactivated influenza vaccine. Germline V gene lookup returns CDR1 LGHNA and CDR2 YSLEER. CDR3 size: 13 residues. V was shortened by 0 bases and J by 5 bases, with 7 bases between the two germline ends. TCRdb redid the calling of the RT-PCR reads with MiXCR, one entry per CDR3 protein. The sample carries hundreds of thousands of distinct CDR3 sequences, 14% recorded once. The sample here was PBMCs from blood, taken about 14 days before vaccination. The source of this sequence is a man aged 45-65 years who received an inactivated influenza vaccine. J is TRBJ1-1 and V is TRBV4-3, with D tentatively TRBD1 (5 bases). CDR3 in amino acids: CASSQEGRTEAFF. As DNA, the CDR3 is TGCGCCAGCAGCCAAGAGGGGCGGACTGAAGCTTTCTTT.